This is a list of T cell receptor beta chains from one sample in a study of response to subunit inactivated influenza vaccine. TCRdb independently ran MiXCR on the RT-PCR reads; one entry per CDR3 protein. The sample shows a few hundred thousand distinct CDR3 sequences, 21% of them seen only once. Specimen: PBMCs from blood, collected approximately 20 months after vaccination. These receptors all come from a man aged 50-75 years who received an inactivated influenza vaccine. CDR3s include the opening cysteine and the closing phenylalanine or tryptophan. D genes are given only for firm matches. Rows may omit the clone size; those that give it use once, few, many or a size class.

cdr3_nt: TGTGCCAGCAGTTTTGACAGGTCTAGGTTCTATGGCTACACCTTC
cdr3_aa: CASSFDRSRFYGYTF
clone_size: many
v_call: TRBV12-3/TRBV12-4
j_call: TRBJ1-2
d_call: -

cdr3_nt: TGCAGCGTTGAACTGGGGGGAAGCAGATACTACAATGAGCAGTTCTTC
cdr3_aa: CSVELGGSRYYNEQFF
clone_size: few
v_call: TRBV29-1
j_call: TRBJ2-1
d_call: -

cdr3_nt: TGTGCCAGCAGTCCACAGGGGACGGGTCTCACTGAAGCTTTCTTT
cdr3_aa: CASSPQGTGLTEAFF
clone_size: -
v_call: TRBV12-3/TRBV12-4
j_call: TRBJ1-1
d_call: TRBD1

cdr3_nt: TGCAGTGCTCCCTACAGGAGGCAGCATGTTGGACCCTCCTACAATGAGCAGTTCTTC
cdr3_aa: CSAPYRRQHVGPSYNEQFF
clone_size: -
v_call: TRBV20-1
j_call: TRBJ2-1
d_call: -

cdr3_nt: TGCGCCAGCAGTCCCAGGCGGGACAGGGGTCCTCGAAGCTCCTACGAGCAGTACTTC
cdr3_aa: CASSPRRDRGPRSSYEQYF
clone_size: few
v_call: TRBV23-1
j_call: TRBJ2-7
d_call: TRBD1

cdr3_nt: TGTGCCAGCAGTTTAAACCCTGAGACATATGGCTACACCTTC
cdr3_aa: CASSLNPETYGYTF
clone_size: many
v_call: TRBV12-3/TRBV12-4
j_call: TRBJ1-2
d_call: -

cdr3_nt: TGCGCCAGCAGCCAAGGGGCCCGGACAGGCGGAGCTTACGAGCAGTACTTC
cdr3_aa: CASSQGARTGGAYEQYF
clone_size: -
v_call: TRBV4-3
j_call: TRBJ2-7
d_call: TRBD1

cdr3_nt: TGCGCCAGCAGCACCGACCGGGACAGGGGGCATGAGCAGTTCTTC
cdr3_aa: CASSTDRDRGHEQFF
clone_size: once
v_call: TRBV5-1
j_call: TRBJ2-1
d_call: TRBD1

cdr3_nt: TGTGCCAGCAGTTTCACCACGCTGGGACGGGAGAACACTGAAGCTTTCTTT
cdr3_aa: CASSFTTLGRENTEAFF
clone_size: few
v_call: TRBV6-5
j_call: TRBJ1-1
d_call: -

cdr3_nt: TGCAGTGGGGGCAGGGAAGCGGATACGCAGTATTTT
cdr3_aa: CSGGREADTQYF
clone_size: -
v_call: TRBV20-1
j_call: TRBJ2-3
d_call: -

cdr3_nt: TGCGCCAGCAGCTTGGACGGGTCCCGCGCTACGCAGTATTTT
cdr3_aa: CASSLDGSRATQYF
clone_size: few
v_call: TRBV5-1
j_call: TRBJ2-3
d_call: -

cdr3_nt: TGTGCCACCAGTGATCCAACAGGGGGCTATGAGCAGTTCTTC
cdr3_aa: CATSDPTGGYEQFF
clone_size: few
v_call: TRBV24-1
j_call: TRBJ2-1
d_call: TRBD1

cdr3_nt: TGCGCCAGCAGCTTGGGAGTGGATACGCAGTATTTT
cdr3_aa: CASSLGVDTQYF
clone_size: few
v_call: TRBV5-1
j_call: TRBJ2-3
d_call: -

cdr3_nt: TGCAGTGCTCGACACATGACAGGGGGCCGAAATTCACCCCTCCACTTT
cdr3_aa: CSARHMTGGRNSPLHF
clone_size: few
v_call: TRBV20-1
j_call: TRBJ1-6
d_call: TRBD1

cdr3_nt: TGTGCCAGCAATTGGGCCCTAGCGGGAGGGGATACGCAGTATTTT
cdr3_aa: CASNWALAGGDTQYF
clone_size: -
v_call: TRBV5-6
j_call: TRBJ2-3
d_call: TRBD2

cdr3_nt: TGTGCCAGCAGCTTCCAAGCGGGAGAAAAACTGTTTTTT
cdr3_aa: CASSFQAGEKLFF
clone_size: -
v_call: TRBV5-6
j_call: TRBJ1-4
d_call: -

cdr3_nt: TGTGCCAGCAGCGTCTCCGACAGATACTATGGCTACACCTTC
cdr3_aa: CASSVSDRYYGYTF
clone_size: many
v_call: TRBV5-6
j_call: TRBJ1-2
d_call: -

cdr3_nt: TGCAGCGCCCTAGCGGACCAAGAGACCCAGTACTTC
cdr3_aa: CSALADQETQYF
clone_size: few
v_call: TRBV29-1
j_call: TRBJ2-5
d_call: TRBD2

cdr3_nt: TGTGCCAGCAACTCTCGACAGGGGCCCCTGCGGGAGCAGTTCTTC
cdr3_aa: CASNSRQGPLREQFF
clone_size: few
v_call: TRBV27
j_call: TRBJ2-1
d_call: TRBD1

cdr3_nt: TGCGCCAGCAGATTCCTTACGGGAGCAATGGATACGCAGTATTTT
cdr3_aa: CASRFLTGAMDTQYF
clone_size: -
v_call: TRBV5-1
j_call: TRBJ2-3
d_call: -

cdr3_nt: TGTGCCAGCTCACCGATTGGAGGGAACACTGAATCTTTCTTT
cdr3_aa: CASSPIGGNTESFF
clone_size: -
v_call: TRBV18
j_call: TRBJ1-1
d_call: -

cdr3_nt: TGTGCCGGGTCCCCAGGGACCGGGGAGCTGTTTTTT
cdr3_aa: CAGSPGTGELFF
clone_size: few
v_call: TRBV7-2
j_call: TRBJ2-2
d_call: -

cdr3_nt: TGTGCCAGCAGTGTGGACAGGGGGTCGTGGAATGAGCAGTTCTTC
cdr3_aa: CASSVDRGSWNEQFF
clone_size: few
v_call: TRBV2
j_call: TRBJ2-1
d_call: TRBD1

cdr3_nt: TGCGCCAGCAGCGGGACTAGCCTCTACAATGAGCAGTTCTTC
cdr3_aa: CASSGTSLYNEQFF
clone_size: many
v_call: TRBV4-1
j_call: TRBJ2-1
d_call: TRBD2

cdr3_nt: TGCAGCGTCCGCCAAGGGGGTAGCGGGAGTATTGGCATTCAGTACTTC
cdr3_aa: CSVRQGGSGSIGIQYF
clone_size: few
v_call: TRBV29-1
j_call: TRBJ2-4
d_call: TRBD2

cdr3_nt: TGTGCCAGCAGCGTAGTTGAGACATCTAGCACAGATACGCAGTATTTT
cdr3_aa: CASSVVETSSTDTQYF
clone_size: few
v_call: TRBV9
j_call: TRBJ2-3
d_call: -

cdr3_nt: TGTGCCAGCAGTGTCGGGACAGGGGGCTTTGAAGCTTTCTTT
cdr3_aa: CASSVGTGGFEAFF
clone_size: few
v_call: TRBV27
j_call: TRBJ1-1
d_call: TRBD1

cdr3_nt: TGTGCCAGCTCACCAAGAGATGGTACACCCATCGGGTACACTGAAGCTTTCTTT
cdr3_aa: CASSPRDGTPIGYTEAFF
clone_size: -
v_call: TRBV18
j_call: TRBJ1-1
d_call: -

cdr3_nt: TGTGCCAGCAGTTACCCCTCGCTAGCGGGAGGAGAGACCCAGTACTTC
cdr3_aa: CASSYPSLAGGETQYF
clone_size: -
v_call: TRBV6-5
j_call: TRBJ2-5
d_call: TRBD2

cdr3_nt: TGCGCCAGCAGCTCTACAAGACCTCAAGATACGCAGTATTTT
cdr3_aa: CASSSTRPQDTQYF
clone_size: many
v_call: TRBV5-1
j_call: TRBJ2-3
d_call: -

cdr3_nt: TGTGCCAGCAGCACACGGAGGGCCGATACCGGGGAGCTGTTTTTT
cdr3_aa: CASSTRRADTGELFF
clone_size: -
v_call: TRBV9
j_call: TRBJ2-2
d_call: -

cdr3_nt: TGTGCCAGCAGCTTGTACGTAAAGGGGGAAAAACTGTTTTTT
cdr3_aa: CASSLYVKGEKLFF
clone_size: few
v_call: TRBV5-5
j_call: TRBJ1-4
d_call: -

cdr3_nt: TGTGCCAGCAGTTTATATTCAGGGAATCAGCCCCAGCATTTT
cdr3_aa: CASSLYSGNQPQHF
clone_size: few
v_call: TRBV27
j_call: TRBJ1-5
d_call: -

cdr3_nt: TGTGCCAGCATTTTACGGGGGGGGAATGGCTACACCTTC
cdr3_aa: CASILRGGNGYTF
clone_size: -
v_call: TRBV12-3/TRBV12-4
j_call: TRBJ1-2
d_call: -

cdr3_nt: TGTGCCTGGGGACAGGGGGACACTGAAGCTTTCTTT
cdr3_aa: CAWGQGDTEAFF
clone_size: few
v_call: TRBV30
j_call: TRBJ1-1
d_call: TRBD1

cdr3_nt: TGTGCCAGCACCAATAGTGAGCGGACATTCCTCGACGAGCAGTACTTC
cdr3_aa: CASTNSERTFLDEQYF
clone_size: -
v_call: TRBV7-2
j_call: TRBJ2-7
d_call: -

cdr3_nt: TGCAGTGCTACCCAAGGGACGGCGAACACAGATACGCAGTATTTT
cdr3_aa: CSATQGTANTDTQYF
clone_size: -
v_call: TRBV20-1
j_call: TRBJ2-3
d_call: -

cdr3_nt: TGTGCCAGCAGCGACAACACGACCCGGGACAGGGCTGAAGCTTTCTTT
cdr3_aa: CASSDNTTRDRAEAFF
clone_size: few
v_call: TRBV7-2
j_call: TRBJ1-1
d_call: TRBD1

cdr3_nt: TGTGCCAGCAGTTTATCATGGGGGCCAATCAATTCACCCCTCCACTTT
cdr3_aa: CASSLSWGPINSPLHF
clone_size: many
v_call: TRBV27
j_call: TRBJ1-6
d_call: -

cdr3_nt: TGCAGCGTTGGGTCGAGCGGGGTCACAGATACGCAGTATTTT
cdr3_aa: CSVGSSGVTDTQYF
clone_size: -
v_call: TRBV29-1
j_call: TRBJ2-3
d_call: TRBD2

cdr3_nt: TGTGCCAGCAGATTGACTAGCGGGCCGGCCTACGAGCAGTACTTC
cdr3_aa: CASRLTSGPAYEQYF
clone_size: few
v_call: TRBV6-5
j_call: TRBJ2-7
d_call: TRBD2

cdr3_nt: TGTGCCAGCGGAGTGGGGGACCATCGATTCTTC
cdr3_aa: CASGVGDHRFF
clone_size: few
v_call: TRBV12-3/TRBV12-4
j_call: TRBJ2-1
d_call: -

cdr3_nt: TGTGCCAGCAGCCAAGATCGGCAAGCTGAAGCTTTCTTT
cdr3_aa: CASSQDRQAEAFF
clone_size: -
v_call: TRBV3-1
j_call: TRBJ1-1
d_call: -

cdr3_nt: TGCGCCAGCCGGGGGACTGACTATGGCTACACCTTC
cdr3_aa: CASRGTDYGYTF
clone_size: many
v_call: TRBV4-3
j_call: TRBJ1-2
d_call: -

cdr3_nt: TGTGCCAGCAGCCAGACAGGGGTTCGGGATACGCAGTATTTT
cdr3_aa: CASSQTGVRDTQYF
clone_size: -
v_call: TRBV7-2
j_call: TRBJ2-3
d_call: TRBD1

cdr3_nt: TGTGCCAGCAGCCCCGGCGGGACAGTAGGCACAGATACGCAGTATTTT
cdr3_aa: CASSPGGTVGTDTQYF
clone_size: -
v_call: TRBV7-2
j_call: TRBJ2-3
d_call: -

cdr3_nt: TGCAGTGCTAGAGCCCCTTTGGGACTAGCGGAGCCCCTTAACACCGGGGAGCTGTTTTTT
cdr3_aa: CSARAPLGLAEPLNTGELFF
clone_size: -
v_call: TRBV20-1
j_call: TRBJ2-2
d_call: TRBD2

cdr3_nt: TGTGCCAGCAGCTTACGTCGGACAGGGAGTGAAAAACTGTTTTTT
cdr3_aa: CASSLRRTGSEKLFF
clone_size: -
v_call: TRBV7-9
j_call: TRBJ1-4
d_call: TRBD1

cdr3_nt: TGTGCCAGCAGCCCTACAGACAGGTATAATTCACCCCTCCACTTT
cdr3_aa: CASSPTDRYNSPLHF
clone_size: few
v_call: TRBV3-1
j_call: TRBJ1-6
d_call: -

cdr3_nt: TGCAGTGGGGGAGCGGGGGGCAATCAGCCCCAGCATTTT
cdr3_aa: CSGGAGGNQPQHF
clone_size: few
v_call: TRBV20-1
j_call: TRBJ1-5
d_call: -

cdr3_nt: TGTGCCAGCAGCTTAGGGGGGGGCGCCTACAATGAGCAGTTCTTC
cdr3_aa: CASSLGGGAYNEQFF
clone_size: -
v_call: TRBV7-6
j_call: TRBJ2-1
d_call: -

cdr3_nt: TGTGCCAGCAGCTCCGTGACAGGGAGGAACACTGAAGCTTTCTTT
cdr3_aa: CASSSVTGRNTEAFF
clone_size: -
v_call: TRBV11-1
j_call: TRBJ1-1
d_call: TRBD1

cdr3_nt: TGTGCCAGCACGGGCAGTCCTAATGAAAAACTGTTTTTT
cdr3_aa: CASTGSPNEKLFF
clone_size: few
v_call: TRBV28
j_call: TRBJ1-4
d_call: -